Here is one TCR beta chain with its context. This sample was taken from a study of blood T cell repertoires in COVID-19. Turning to the study itself: T cells, B-cell-depleted T cells, or PBMCs supplied cDNA or gDNA.

Sequencing was performed with immunoSEQ multiplex PCR; in TCRdb, only in-frame clones are kept and a portion is missing. The profile shows approximately 150,000 clones, around nine tenths of them singletons. Between the trimmed V and J ends, which lost 5 bases and 1 base, there was a span of 12 bases. The CDR3 spans 15 residues. Germline values: CDR1 SGHVS, CDR2 FNYEAQ. V is TRBV7-6 and J is TRBJ1-3, with D possibly TRBD1 on 6 matching bases. The sample was peripheral blood. The clonotype was recovered from a man between 60 and 75 years old with active or convalescent COVID-19. CDR3 nucleotide sequence: TGTGCCAGCAGCCCGGACAGCAGTTCTGGAAACACCATATATTTT. It translates to CASSPDSSSGNTIYF.